This T cell receptor beta chain was sequenced during a study of T cells expressing NK-cell markers. Study-level information: Sorted CD3+CD56+NKG2C+, CD3+CD56+NKG2C- and CD3+CD56-NKG2C+ T cells supplied TCR beta repertoires. Just one sequenced donor of eight was HCMV-seronegative, while seven were seropositive. Study-wide points: Among a handful of donors, these clonotypes also ranked first in the CD3+CD56-NKG2C+ fraction. Questions lingered over whether expanded NKG2C+ T cell clones were HCMV-specific.

Reprocessing the 5' RACE reads, TCRdb reports a single entry for every CDR3 protein and omits DNA. In total, the table holds around 550,000 distinct CDR3 sequences. Details on this clonotype: The target antigen is unknown.

The CDR3 totals 17 residues. This TCR was recovered from a man younger than 30 in good health. The specimen sequenced was blood T cells: a sorted CD56 or NKG2C T cell subset, CD4+ or CD8+ T cells, or bulk PBMC T cells (not recorded which). The chain links TRBV12-3 or TRBV12-4 to TRBJ2-7; TCRdb picks TRBD2, but there is no DNA to check that call. The CDR3 loop is CASSLGTSGRAAYEQYF.